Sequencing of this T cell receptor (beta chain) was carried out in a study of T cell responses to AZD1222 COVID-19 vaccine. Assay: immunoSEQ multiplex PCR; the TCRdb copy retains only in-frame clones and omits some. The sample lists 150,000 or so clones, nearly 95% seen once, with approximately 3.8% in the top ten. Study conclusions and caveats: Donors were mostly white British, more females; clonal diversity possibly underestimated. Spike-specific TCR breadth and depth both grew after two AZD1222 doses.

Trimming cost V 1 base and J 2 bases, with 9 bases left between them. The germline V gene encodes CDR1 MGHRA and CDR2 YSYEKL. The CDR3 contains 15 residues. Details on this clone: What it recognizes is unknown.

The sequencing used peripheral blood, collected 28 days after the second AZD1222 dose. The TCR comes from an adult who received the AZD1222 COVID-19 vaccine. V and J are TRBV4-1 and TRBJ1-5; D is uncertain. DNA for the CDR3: TGCGCCAGCAGCCAAGTTTGGTGGGGCAATCAGCCCCAGCATTTT. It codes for CASSQVWWGNQPQHF.